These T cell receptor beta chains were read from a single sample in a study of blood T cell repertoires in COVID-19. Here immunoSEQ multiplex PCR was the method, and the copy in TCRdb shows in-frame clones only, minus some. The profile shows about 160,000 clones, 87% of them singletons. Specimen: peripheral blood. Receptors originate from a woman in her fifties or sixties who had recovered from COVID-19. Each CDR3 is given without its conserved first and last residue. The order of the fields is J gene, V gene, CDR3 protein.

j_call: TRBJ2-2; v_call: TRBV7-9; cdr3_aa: ASSQQTSGGARTGELF
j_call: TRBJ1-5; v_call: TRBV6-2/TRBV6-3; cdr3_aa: ASSYGTKGQPQH
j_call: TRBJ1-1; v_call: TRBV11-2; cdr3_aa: ASSPALGTFQMSTEAF
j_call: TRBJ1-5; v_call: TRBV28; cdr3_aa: ASIQLEGALSQPQH
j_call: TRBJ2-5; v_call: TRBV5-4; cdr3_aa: ASSRSQETQY
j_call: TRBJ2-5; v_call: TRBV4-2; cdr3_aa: ASSQDWLAGSPQETQY
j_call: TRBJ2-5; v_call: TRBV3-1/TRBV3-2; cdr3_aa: ASSLTLARGGTQY
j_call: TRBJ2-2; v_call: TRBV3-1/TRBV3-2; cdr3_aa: ASSQVSGQGQQ
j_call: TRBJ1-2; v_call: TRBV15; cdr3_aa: ATSRGTGGNYGYT
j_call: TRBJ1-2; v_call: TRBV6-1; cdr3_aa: ASSQDRFDGYT
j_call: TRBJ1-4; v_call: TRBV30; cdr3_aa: AWSVQGQEKLF
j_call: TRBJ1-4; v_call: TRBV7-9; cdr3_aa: ASSSGQGSEKLF
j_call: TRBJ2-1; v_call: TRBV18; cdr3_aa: ASSPPLAGGYNEQF
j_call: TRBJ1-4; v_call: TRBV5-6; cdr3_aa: ASSPRGYANEKLF
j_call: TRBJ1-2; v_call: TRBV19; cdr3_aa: ASSPPGTEHTYGYT
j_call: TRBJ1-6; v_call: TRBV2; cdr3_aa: ASSPRTGGGSPLH
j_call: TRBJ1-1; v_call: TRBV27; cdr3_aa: ASSLRDQNTEAF
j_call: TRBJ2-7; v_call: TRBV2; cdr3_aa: ASIPPRSIYEQY
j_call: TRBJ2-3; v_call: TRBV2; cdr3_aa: ASKLAGGPDTQY
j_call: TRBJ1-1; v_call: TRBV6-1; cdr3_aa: ASSDVWTEAF
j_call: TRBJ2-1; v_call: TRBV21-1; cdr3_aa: ASSKVRLAGISYNEQF
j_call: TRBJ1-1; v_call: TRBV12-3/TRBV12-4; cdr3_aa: ASTTQGFTEAF
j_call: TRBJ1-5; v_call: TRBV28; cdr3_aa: ASTAGQGVNQPQH
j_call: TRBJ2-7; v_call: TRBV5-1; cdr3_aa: ASSLARGLSYEQY
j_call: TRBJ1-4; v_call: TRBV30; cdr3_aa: AWSVQGAYEKLF
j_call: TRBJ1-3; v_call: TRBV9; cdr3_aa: ASSPEGGGDTIY
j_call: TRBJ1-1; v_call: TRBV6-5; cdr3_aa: ASSTFSTEAF
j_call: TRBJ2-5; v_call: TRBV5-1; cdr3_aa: ASSPTARGGLGTQY
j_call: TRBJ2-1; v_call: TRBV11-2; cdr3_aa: ASSGGAPLYNEQF
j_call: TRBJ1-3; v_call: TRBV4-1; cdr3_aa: ASSRTFSSGNTIY
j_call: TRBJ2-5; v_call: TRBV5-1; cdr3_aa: ASSSGRQGQETQY
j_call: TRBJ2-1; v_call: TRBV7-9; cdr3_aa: ASSFGTGSNEQF
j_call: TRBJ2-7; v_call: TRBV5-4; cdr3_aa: ASSLVGYEQY
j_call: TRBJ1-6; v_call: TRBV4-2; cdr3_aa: ASDPRGYNSPLH
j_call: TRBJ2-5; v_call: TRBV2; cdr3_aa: ASSTGLDGETQY
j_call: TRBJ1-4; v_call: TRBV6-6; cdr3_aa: AISQATNEKLF
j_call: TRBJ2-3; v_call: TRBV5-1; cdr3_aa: ASGRTPSTDTQY
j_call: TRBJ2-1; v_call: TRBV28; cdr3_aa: ASSAGPALTI
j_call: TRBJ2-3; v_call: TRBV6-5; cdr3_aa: ASTVTTSVTDTQY
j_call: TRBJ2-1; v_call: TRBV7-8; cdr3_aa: ASSSATSGAYNEQF
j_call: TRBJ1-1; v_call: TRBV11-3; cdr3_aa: ASSLHNLLRPENNTEAF
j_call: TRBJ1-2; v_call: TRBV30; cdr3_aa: AWSVLQAYGYT
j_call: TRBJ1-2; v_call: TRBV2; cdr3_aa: ASTPRTDYGYT